This T cell receptor (beta chain) is from a study of blood T cells in healthy people across ages (dated by TCRdb to the mid-2010s). A note on the overall study: In model experiments, template switching captured roughly one uniquely barcoded TCR beta cDNA molecule for every two T cells. The study measured age-related changes in TCR beta repertoire diversity using deep sequencing normalized with unique cDNA molecular identifiers. Donors were grouped into four age groups: young (average approximately 16 years), middle-aged (approximately 41), aged (62) and long-lived (less than 85). Using the same blood draw, the study looked at two additional independent replicas of 1 million unique cDNA reads for two donors, one aged 18 to 29 and the other aged 80 or older. Summary of the overall study and its limitations: Observed TCR beta diversity per million T cells fell roughly linearly with age, and a significant reduction was already apparent by age roughly 41. Bulk unsorted PBMC profiling prevented conclusive comparison of naive and antigen-experienced compartments. Donor CMV infection status was unknown, potentially confounding age-related changes in expanded clonotypes. Compared with the aged group, more naive CD4+ T cells, fewer expanded clones and increased TCR diversity were shown by the long-lived group, suggesting age selection. Estimates of total diversity from one million sequenced T cells were regarded as lower bounds and underestimates. The percentage of naive T cells measured by flow cytometry correlated strongly with observed TCR beta diversity.

Library preparation used 5' RACE. For sequencing, an Illumina HiSeq 2500 was employed. A second PCR of about 6 to 12 cycles was run with a J-beta primer mix and a sample-barcoded 5' primer. A unique molecular identifier was introduced onto each TCR beta cDNA molecule by a template-switch 5' adaptor carrying 12 random nucleotides. Each sample yielded at least 3 million CDR3-containing paired-end reads. All of the RNA was converted into first-strand cDNA using the Mint cDNA synthesis kit, with a TRBC-specific oligonucleotide serving as the primer. Following uracil-DNA glycosylase treatment, all cDNA underwent a first 18-cycle PCR with the universal primers M1SS and BC2_uni_R. As for the original processing: Each sample was normalized by randomly selecting 1 million high-quality reads, each carrying a distinct molecular identifier. Instead of being binned into consensus sequences, reads that shared molecular identifiers were thrown out. MiTCR, run with a Q25 quality threshold and the strictest error-elimination algorithm, handled CDR3 identification, clonotype clustering and error correction. Lower-bound total TCR beta diversity was estimated with a nonparametric unseen species model using Euler transformation. The public reads were reprocessed in TCRdb via fastp at Q25 and MiXCR, keeping in-frame beta chains. Rows with one shared CDR3 protein collapse into an entry with the most common genes and DNA. TCRdb, not the original authors, processed these V and J calls. This sample holds some 1,000,000 distinct CDR3 sequences; 20% to 25% were observed only once. The ten biggest clones cover less than 0.75% of the sample.

For this clonotype: What this receptor recognizes is not known. No clone much larger than this one lies a single base away; base qualities are absent.

The donors were roughly 39 Caucasian individuals from Russia, aged roughly 6 to 100 years, who were systemically healthy. Each donor gave approximately 9.4 milliliters of peripheral blood, drawn into EDTA-treated Vacutainer tubes. Ficoll-Paque density-gradient centrifugation was used to isolate PBMCs, with at least 7 million per sample. Trizol reagent was used to extract total RNA from PBMCs, with at least 5.5 micrograms per sample. For every donor, flow cytometry on a PBMC aliquot measured the percentage of naive CD45RAhigh/CD27high T cells. This same sample was also part of a study on T cells of mothers and their children. As the second study states: Nine systemically healthy Caucasian individuals served as donors, namely three mothers together with their six children. cDNA synthesis consumed the entire amount of extracted RNA, loaded at approximately 1.6 ug RNA in each 15 ul reaction. In the second PCR, sample barcodes and 2-4 random nucleotides were introduced via the M1S primer. Over 9 million TCR beta CDR3 reads came from each mother, compared with 2.5 million to 3.5 million reads from each child. Thymic selection similarly shapes TCR recombination output in related and unrelated pairs, with minor effect from inherited differences. Normalized repertoire overlap in related mother-child pairs was always slightly higher than in unrelated mother-child pairs, but the difference was never significant. With a sensitivity of approximately 96 clones per million clonotypes, no persistent microchimeric T cell clones were detected. To look for features that set related mother-child pairs apart from unrelated individuals, the researchers ran deep NGS to compare the TCR beta repertoires of mothers and children. Mothers averaged roughly 40 +/- 4 years of age and children averaged roughly 11 +/- 4 years. After adapter ligation was performed with NEBNext reagents, the libraries were sequenced on an Illumina HiSeq 2000 with 100+100 nt paired-end reads. To prevent cross-contamination, the mother and child libraries were prepared a month apart and were sequenced in separate runs. Between about 500,000 and 2,100,000 distinct TCR beta clonotypes were identified per donor. Naive TCR beta clonotypes were estimated from low-frequency clonotypes matched to each donor's FACS-determined naive share, without sorting.

This receptor was obtained from a girl aged 2 to 10 in good health. The specimen was blood.

CDR3 region: CASSSQFQETQYF. Read as DNA, the sequence is TGTGCCAGCAGCTCTCAGTTCCAAGAGACCCAGTACTTC. In this chain, TRBV5-7 is recombined with TRBJ2-5, with the D gene too uncertain to name. TRBV5-7 is assigned to the ORF class and has an uncertain function. V loses 3 bases, J loses 1 base, and the germline ends lie 7 bases apart. From its cysteine to its phenylalanine, the CDR3 spans 13 amino acids. Only the CDR3 portion is preserved as DNA: 39 bases, with reading frame beginning at the first base.